Listed here are 10 T cell receptor beta chains from one sample, sequenced in a study of primary melanoma T cells and metastatic recurrence (dated by TCRdb to about 2020). The library was obtained by the immunoSEQ multiplex PCR assay. What TCRdb holds here is the immuneACCESS table cut down to in-frame rearrangements. Part of the clones is not present; checked against another copy, under half of the missing clones reflect an unresolved V gene, and the others are unexplained. The sample's table lists a count of roughly 97 clones. The sequenced sample consisted of melanoma tumor tissue. The receptor set was obtained from a human donor with melanoma.

The CDR3 spells CASSLTPATNEKLFF. The CDR3 DNA follows: TGTGCCAGCAGCTTGACACCCGCAACTAATGAAAAACTGTTTTTT. This chain connects TRBV11-3 to TRBJ1-4; D is undetermined. Germline lookup yields CDR1 SGHNT and CDR2 YENEEA. CDR3 size: 15 residues. Trimming took off 3 bases at V and 0 bases at J, with 8 bases between the two ends.

This CDR3 is CASSSGTGAQETQYF. The CDR3 nucleotides are TGTGCCAGCAGCAGCGGGACAGGGGCTCAAGAGACCCAGTACTTC. The chain carries TRBV6-8 and TRBJ2-5; 10 bases fit TRBD1. The J segment lost 2 bases and the V segment lost 6 bases, leaving 6 bases of the junction unmatched. Germline assignment: CDR1 MNHGY and CDR2 SAAAGT. The length of the CDR3 is 15 residues.

The chain links TRBV28 to TRBJ2-5, with 10 positions matching TRBD2. This CDR3 has 15 residues. Germline lookup yields CDR1 MDHEN and CDR2 SYDVKM. V dropped 5 bases and J dropped 4; count of bases not matched to a gene: 7. CDR3 nucleotide sequence: TGTGCCAGCAGTCCCATAGCGGGGGGACGAGAGACCCAGTACTTC. Translating gives CASSPIAGGRETQYF.

V and J are TRBV11-3 and TRBJ2-5; 9 positions match TRBD2. The CDR3 runs 15 residues. Germline V CDR1 and CDR2: SGHNT, YENEEA. J was trimmed by 2 bases and V by 5 bases; bases with no gene match: 6. CDR3 region: CASSAGTSQQETQYF. The CDR3 DNA sequence: TGTGCCAGCAGCGCCGGGACTAGCCAACAAGAGACCCAGTACTTC.

The genes are TRBV14 and TRBJ2-2; no firm D call. Looked up from germline, CDR1 is SGHDN and CDR2 is FVKESK. Trimming took 0 bases from V and 6 from J, leaving 11 bases between them. This CDR3 spans 15 amino acids. For the CDR3, the DNA is TGTGCCAGCAGCCAAGAATCTGGGTATGCCGGGGAGCTGTTTTTT. It codes for CASSQESGYAGELFF. The variable domain in full, completed from reference TRBV14 and TRBJ2-2, reads EAGVTQFPSHSVIEKGQTVTLRCDPISGHDNLYWYRRVMGKEIKFLLHFVKESKQDESGMPNNRFLAERTGGTYSTLKVQPAELEDSGVYFCASSQESGYAGELFFGEGSRLTVL.

Comment on this clone: An end of the junction differs from the germline gene, which may be a read error. The chain is built from TRBV11-3 and TRBJ2-4; D may be TRBD1 (5 bases). The CDR3 loop spans 15 amino acids. Germline V gives CDR1 SGHNT, CDR2 YENEEA. The CDR3 nucleotides are TGTACCAGCAGCTTAGGGGTATTGACCAAAAACATTCAGTACTTC. Encoded protein: CTSSLGVLTKNIQYF.

CDR3 sequence (DNA): TGTGCCAGCAGTTACTCGGGGGAAATCTATGGCTACACCTTC. Its translation: CASSYSGEIYGYTF. This rearrangement joins TRBV6-8 to TRBJ1-2, with a weak D call TRBD1 (5 bases). V was trimmed by 0 bases and J by 4 bases, leaving 9 bases between them. CDR1 MNHGY and CDR2 SAAAGT come from the germline V gene. This CDR3 spans 14 amino acids.

This CDR3 is CASSPGLAGGETQYF. The CDR3 nucleotides are TGTGCCAGCAGCCCCGGACTAGCGGGAGGGGAGACCCAGTACTTC. The rearrangement joins TRBV11-3 to TRBJ2-5, with 15 bases matching TRBD2. V shed 5 bases and J 5 bases; nucleotides not matched to a gene: 3. The CDR3 loop spans 15 amino acids. Germline assignment: CDR1 SGHNT and CDR2 YENEEA.

The rearrangement links TRBV11-3 to TRBJ2-3; TRBD1 matches 7 bases. Germline CDR1 reads SGHNT; CDR2 reads YENEEA. The length of the CDR3 is 15 residues. Losses at the gene ends were 3 bases for V and 2 bases for J; bases not matched to a gene: 5. CDR3 nucleotide sequence: TGTGCCAGCAGCTTTATCGGACAGGACACAGATACGCAGTATTTT. Its protein is CASSFIGQDTDTQYF.

V usage is TRBV7-6 and J usage is TRBJ2-2; TRBD2 agrees at 11 bases. From germline, CDR1 is SGHVS and CDR2 FNYEAQ. This CDR3 spans 18 amino acids. V lost 5 bases and J lost 1; bases outside the gene matches: 9. The CDR3 DNA is TGTGCCAGCAGCAAGGGCCTAGCGGGGGGCCAGAACACCGGGGAGCTGTTTTTT. This encodes CASSKGLAGGQNTGELFF.